This TCR beta chain is drawn from a study of OX40 agonist ivuxolimab in advanced cancers. The overall study: As their treatment, patients were administered ivuxolimab, an agonistic anti-OX40 (CD134) antibody. Prior checkpoint blockade (anti-PD-1, anti-PD-L1 or anti-CTLA-4) was permitted; approximately 40% had it. Broader study findings: The study observed clonal expansion of CD4+ and CD8+ blood T cells by week 6 at 0.1 to 3.0 mg/kg.

The repertoire was sequenced with immunoSEQ multiplex PCR; TCRdb's copy has only in-frame clones and lacks some. Among around 18,000 clones listed, approximately 83% were seen once. Comments on this clone: No antigen is known for it.

Trimming took 0 bases from V and 3 from J, leaving 16 bases between them. The CDR3 has 17 residues. The germline CDR1 and CDR2 sequences are SGHDT and YYEEEE. Peripheral blood came from all dose cohorts at three timepoints. The sequence was obtained from an adult with an advanced solid tumor such as melanoma, head and neck, liver or kidney cancer. The V gene is TRBV5-6, the J gene TRBJ2-4; no firm D call. This material consisted of CD4+ or CD8+ T cells sorted from blood, taken in a trial of the OX40 agonist ivuxolimab. The DNA of the CDR3 is TGTGCCAGCAGCTTGGCTGTCAAGGGCTTAGGCAAAAACATTCAGTACTTC. Residues: CASSLAVKGLGKNIQYF.